A selection of T cell receptor beta chains follows, all from one sample in a study of cytomegalovirus exposure and HLA in healthy donors. Only in-frame clones appear in the TCRdb table, and some are missing; sequencing was by immunoSEQ multiplex PCR. The repertoire consists of around 150,000 clones, with around 77% occurring once and the leading ten covering around 2%. The material sequenced was PBMCs. All receptors derive from a man aged 25 to 40 in good health and CMV-seronegative. Both conserved end residues are part of each CDR3. A D gene is named only where the DNA matches it firmly. Clone size is given for some rows only: seen once, a few or many times, or a class if the clone is expanded.

cdr3_aa	cdr3_nt	v_call	j_call	d_call	clone_size
CASGGPGNEQYF	TGTGCCAGCGGCGGTCCGGGGAACGAGCAGTACTTC	TRBV28	TRBJ2-7	NA	NA
CASSAQGNTIYF	TGTGCCAGCAGTGCCCAGGGAAACACCATATATTTT	TRBV28	TRBJ1-3	NA	NA
CASSQVTGVGYEQYF	TGCGCCAGCAGCCAAGTTACAGGGGTAGGGTACGAGCAGTACTTC	TRBV4-1	TRBJ2-7	TRBD1	NA
CASSIVQGYGYTF	TGTGCCAGTAGTATTGTACAGGGCTATGGCTACACCTTC	TRBV19	TRBJ1-2	NA	NA
CAISDRTAFNYGYTF	TGTGCCATCAGTGACCGGACAGCCTTTAACTATGGCTACACCTTC	TRBV10-3	TRBJ1-2	NA	once
CASSPLTSSYNEQFF	TGTGCCAGCTCACCACTAACTAGCAGCTACAATGAGCAGTTCTTC	TRBV18	TRBJ2-1	NA	NA
CASSSPFAVRNTQYF	TGTGCCAGCAGCTCCCCCTTCGCGGTGAGGAATACGCAGTATTTT	TRBV7-2	TRBJ2-3	NA	NA
CASSQGRQGYEQYF	TGCGCCAGCAGCCAAGGCCGACAGGGCTACGAGCAGTACTTC	TRBV4-1	TRBJ2-7	TRBD1	once
CASSLASGTGTYEQYF	TGCGCCAGCAGCTTGGCGTCCGGGACAGGCACCTACGAGCAGTACTTC	TRBV5-1	TRBJ2-7	TRBD1	many
CSAGTGYGYPF	TGCAGTGCCGGGACAGGTTATGGCTACCCCTTC	TRBV20-1	TRBJ1-2	TRBD1	NA
CASSWGGEQFF	TGTGCCAGCAGCTGGGGCGGTGAGCAGTTCTTC	TRBV13	TRBJ2-1	NA	NA
CASSLDRSTDTQYF	TGTGCCAGCAGCTTAGACAGAAGCACAGATACGCAGTATTTT	TRBV7-9	TRBJ2-3	NA	NA
CASSPFGQTNYGYTF	TGTGCCAGCAGCCCATTTGGACAGACCAACTATGGCTACACCTTC	TRBV5-4	TRBJ1-2	NA	NA
CASSLNSDGETQYF	TGTGCCAGCAGCTTAAATAGCGATGGGGAGACCCAGTACTTC	TRBV7-9	TRBJ2-5	NA	NA
CASSALAGAFNEQFF	TGTGCCAGCAGTGCACTAGCGGGGGCTTTCAATGAGCAGTTCTTC	TRBV6-4	TRBJ2-1	TRBD2	NA
CASGPQGNGANVLTF	TGTGCCAGCGGCCCACAGGGCAATGGGGCCAACGTCCTGACTTTC	TRBV6-5	TRBJ2-6	NA	NA
CASSSSGTGGYEQYF	TGTGCCAGCAGTTCCTCCGGGACAGGAGGTTACGAGCAGTACTTC	TRBV6-6	TRBJ2-7	TRBD1	NA
CSVLTPLAGGADTQYF	TGCAGCGTTTTGACCCCACTAGCGGGAGGAGCAGATACGCAGTATTTT	TRBV29-1	TRBJ2-3	TRBD2	once
CASSLLGGFSYEQYF	TGTGCCAGCAGCCTCTTGGGGGGGTTCTCCTACGAGCAGTACTTC	TRBV5-5	TRBJ2-7	TRBD2	NA
CASSKTYGTSSYNEQFF	TGTGCCAGCAGCAAGACTTACGGAACTAGCTCCTACAATGAGCAGTTCTTC	TRBV6-4	TRBJ2-1	NA	NA
CASSLTQGAGNQPQHF	TGTGCCAGCAGTTTAACCCAGGGGGCGGGCAATCAGCCCCAGCATTTT	TRBV28	TRBJ1-5	TRBD1	NA
CASSLYPGLYEQYF	TGTGCCAGCAGTTTATATCCAGGACTTTACGAGCAGTACTTC	TRBV27	TRBJ2-7	NA	NA
CASSSPGLTSNEQFF	TGTGCCAGCAGCTCCCCGGGACTAACGAGCAATGAGCAGTTCTTC	TRBV5-4	TRBJ2-1	TRBD2	NA
CASSVLSSYNEQFF	TGTGCCAGCAGCGTGCTAAGCTCCTACAATGAGCAGTTCTTC	TRBV9	TRBJ2-1	NA	NA
CASSSSLEVRGTEAFF	TGTGCCAGCAGCTCAAGCCTCGAGGTGCGCGGCACTGAAGCTTTCTTT	TRBV28	TRBJ1-1	NA	NA
CASSFRRGRHLNTEAFF	TGTGCCAGCAGCTTTAGGCGGGGCCGTCACTTGAACACTGAAGCTTTCTTT	TRBV13	TRBJ1-1	NA	NA